A single sample gave rise to the 3 T cell receptor beta chains below, sequenced in a study of tumor-infiltrating lymphocytes in glioblastoma multiforme. Three nested ARM-PCR rounds with V-beta and C-beta primers built TCRB libraries. TCRdb redid the calling of the multiplex PCR reads with MiXCR, one entry per CDR3 protein. Of around 15,000 distinct CDR3 sequences listed, 60% to 75% are singletons. Input material: brain tumor tissue. The receptors shown here come from a male donor with glioblastoma.

This clonotype was detected a few times. This chain links TRBV10-2 with TRBJ2-7, with D maybe TRBD2 (5 bases). With 3 bases removed from V and 4 bases from J, the gap between germline ends came to 7 bases. The germline V gene encodes CDR1 WSHSY and CDR2 SAAADI. CDR3 length: 12 amino acids. CDR3 residues: CASSDEGYEQYF. The DNA for the CDR3 is TGCGCCAGCAGTGACGAGGGTTACGAGCAGTACTTC.

The CDR3 protein is CASKCDLQFDQPQHF. The CDR3 bases are TGTGCCAGTAAGTGTGACCTACAATTCGATCAGCCCCAGCATTTT. The V gene is TRBV19, the J gene TRBJ1-5, with D hard to call. V shed 7 bases and J shed 5 bases, with 18 bases lying between them. This CDR3 spans 15 amino acids. CDR1 is LNHDA and CDR2 is SQIVND in the germline V gene (reference sequence).

The CDR3 nucleotides are TGTGCCAGCAGTTTAGGGGGGGCAGATACGCAGTATTTT. This codes for CASSLGGADTQYF. The genes are TRBV28 and TRBJ2-3, with 7 bases fitting TRBD2. Looked up from germline, CDR1 is MDHEN and CDR2 is SYDVKM. J was trimmed by 4 bases and V by 2 bases; bases with no gene match: 0. The CDR3 is 13 residues long.